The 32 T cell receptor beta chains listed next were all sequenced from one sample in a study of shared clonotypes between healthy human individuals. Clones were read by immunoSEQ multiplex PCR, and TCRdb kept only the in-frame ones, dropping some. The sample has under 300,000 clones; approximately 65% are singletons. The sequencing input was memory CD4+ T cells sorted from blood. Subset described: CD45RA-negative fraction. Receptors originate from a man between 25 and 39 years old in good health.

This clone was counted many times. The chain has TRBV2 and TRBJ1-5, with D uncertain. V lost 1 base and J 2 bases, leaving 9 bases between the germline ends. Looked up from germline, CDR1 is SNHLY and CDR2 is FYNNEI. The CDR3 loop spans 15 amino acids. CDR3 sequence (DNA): TGTGCCAGCAGTGAAGAAGGGTCTGGCAATCAGCCCCAGCATTTT. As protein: CASSEEGSGNQPQHF. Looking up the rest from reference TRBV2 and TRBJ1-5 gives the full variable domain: EPEVTQTPSHQVTQMGQEVILRCVPISNHLYFYWYRQILGQKVEFLVSFYNNEISEKSEIFDDQFSVERPDGSNFTLKIRSTKLEDSAMYFCASSEEGSGNQPQHFGDGTRLSIL.

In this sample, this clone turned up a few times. CDR3 nucleotide sequence: TGTGCCAGCACCTCCTGGGCCCAGGATAGCAATCAGCCCCAGCATTTT. Amino acids: CASTSWAQDSNQPQHF. The chain carries TRBV6-9 and TRBJ1-5; the D is unclear. Trimming left V 7 bases short and J 0 bases short, with 16 bases between. The germline gives CDR1 MNHGY, CDR2 SVAAGI. This CDR3 contains 16 residues.

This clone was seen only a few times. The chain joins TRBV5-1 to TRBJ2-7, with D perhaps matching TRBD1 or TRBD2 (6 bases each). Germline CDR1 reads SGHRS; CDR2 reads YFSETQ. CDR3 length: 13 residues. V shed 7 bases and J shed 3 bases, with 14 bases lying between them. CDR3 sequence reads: CASSRGELYEQYF. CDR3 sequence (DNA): TGCGCCAGCTCAAGGGGGGAGCTCTACGAGCAGTACTTC.

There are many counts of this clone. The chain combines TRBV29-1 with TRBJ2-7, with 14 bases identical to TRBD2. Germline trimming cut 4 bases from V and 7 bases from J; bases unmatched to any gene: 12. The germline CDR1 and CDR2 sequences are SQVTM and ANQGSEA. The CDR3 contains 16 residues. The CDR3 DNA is TGCAGCGTTGGGGGACTAGCGGGAGCCCACGGTGGTGAGCAGTACTTC. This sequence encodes CSVGGLAGAHGGEQYF.

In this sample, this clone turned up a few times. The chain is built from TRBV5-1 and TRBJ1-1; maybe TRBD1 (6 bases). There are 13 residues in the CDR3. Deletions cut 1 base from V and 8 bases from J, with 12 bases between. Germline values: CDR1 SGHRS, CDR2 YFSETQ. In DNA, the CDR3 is TGCGCCAGCAGCTTGAATTATGGGACAGAAGCTTTCTTT. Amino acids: CASSLNYGTEAFF.

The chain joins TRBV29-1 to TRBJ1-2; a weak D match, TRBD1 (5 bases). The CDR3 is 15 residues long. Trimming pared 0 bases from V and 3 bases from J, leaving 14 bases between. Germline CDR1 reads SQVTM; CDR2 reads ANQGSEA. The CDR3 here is CSVEDRAGSYYGYTF. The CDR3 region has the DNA TGCAGCGTTGAAGATCGGGCAGGGTCATACTATGGCTACACCTTC.

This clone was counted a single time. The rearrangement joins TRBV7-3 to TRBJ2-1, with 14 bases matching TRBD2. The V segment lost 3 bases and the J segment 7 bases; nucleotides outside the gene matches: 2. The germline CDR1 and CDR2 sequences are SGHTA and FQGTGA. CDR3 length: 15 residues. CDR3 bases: TGTGCCAGCAGCTTGAGGACTAGCGGGAGGAATGAGCAGTTCTTC. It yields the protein CASSLRTSGRNEQFF.

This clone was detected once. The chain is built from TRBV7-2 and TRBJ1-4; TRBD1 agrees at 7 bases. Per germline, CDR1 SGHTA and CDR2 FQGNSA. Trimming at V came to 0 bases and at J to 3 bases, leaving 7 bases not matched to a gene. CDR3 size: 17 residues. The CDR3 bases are TGTGCCAGCAGCTTAGCGGGGAGGACAGGTCCTAATGAAAAACTGTTTTTT. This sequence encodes CASSLAGRTGPNEKLFF.

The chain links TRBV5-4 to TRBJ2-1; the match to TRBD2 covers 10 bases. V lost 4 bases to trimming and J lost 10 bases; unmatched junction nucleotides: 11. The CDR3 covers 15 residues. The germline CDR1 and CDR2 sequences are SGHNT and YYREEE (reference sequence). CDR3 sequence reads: CASSDPPSGSGEQFF. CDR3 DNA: TGTGCCAGCAGCGATCCCCCTAGCGGGAGCGGGGAGCAGTTCTTC. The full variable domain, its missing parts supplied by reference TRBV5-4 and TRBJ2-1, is ETGVTQSPTHLIKTRGQQVTLRCSSQSGHNTVSWYQQALGQGPQFIFQYYREEENGRGNFPPRFSGLQFPNYSSELNVNALELDDSALYLCASSDPPSGSGEQFFGPGTRLTVL.

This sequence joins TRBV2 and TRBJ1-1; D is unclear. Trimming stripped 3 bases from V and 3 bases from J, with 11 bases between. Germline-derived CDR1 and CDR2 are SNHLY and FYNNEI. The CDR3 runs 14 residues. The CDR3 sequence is CASSDQTGYTEAFF. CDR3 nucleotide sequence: TGTGCCAGCAGTGACCAGACTGGGTACACTGAAGCTTTCTTT.

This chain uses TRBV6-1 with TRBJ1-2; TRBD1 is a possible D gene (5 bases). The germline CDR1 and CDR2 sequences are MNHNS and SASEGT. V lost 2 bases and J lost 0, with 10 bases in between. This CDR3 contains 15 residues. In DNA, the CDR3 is TGTGCCAGCAGTGAACTTGGGGCGGCTAACTATGGCTACACCTTC. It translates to CASSELGAANYGYTF.

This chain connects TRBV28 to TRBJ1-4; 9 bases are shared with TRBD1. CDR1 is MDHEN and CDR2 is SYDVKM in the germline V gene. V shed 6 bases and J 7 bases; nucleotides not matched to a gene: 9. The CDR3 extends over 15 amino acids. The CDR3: CASSLTTGGREKLFF. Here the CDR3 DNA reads TGTGCCAGCAGCCTTACGACAGGGGGGCGTGAAAAACTGTTTTTT.

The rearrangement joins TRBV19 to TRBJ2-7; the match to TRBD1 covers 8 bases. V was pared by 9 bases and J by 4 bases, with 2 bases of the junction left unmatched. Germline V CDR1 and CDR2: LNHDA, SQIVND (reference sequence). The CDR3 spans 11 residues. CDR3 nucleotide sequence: TGTGCCAGCCAGGGGGCATACGAGCAGTACTTC. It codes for CASQGAYEQYF. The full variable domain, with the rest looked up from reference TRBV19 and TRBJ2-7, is DGGITQSPKYLFRKEGQNVTLSCEQNLNHDAMYWYRQDPGQGLRLIYYSQIVNDFQKGDIAEGYSVSREKKESFPLTVTSAQKNPTAFYLCASQGAYEQYFGPGTRLTVT.

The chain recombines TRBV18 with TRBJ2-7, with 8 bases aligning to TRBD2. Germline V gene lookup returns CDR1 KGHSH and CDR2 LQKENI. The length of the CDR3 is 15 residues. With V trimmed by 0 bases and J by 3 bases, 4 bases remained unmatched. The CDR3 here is CASSPPGLDHYEQYF. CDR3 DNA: TGTGCCAGCTCACCACCGGGACTAGATCACTACGAGCAGTACTTC.

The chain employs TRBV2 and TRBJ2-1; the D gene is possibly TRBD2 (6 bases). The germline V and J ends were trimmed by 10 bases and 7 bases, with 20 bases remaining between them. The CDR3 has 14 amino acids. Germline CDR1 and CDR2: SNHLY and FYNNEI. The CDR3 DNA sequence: TGTGCCATTACCCGGGACTTCCCAACGAATGAGCAGTTCTTC. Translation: CAITRDFPTNEQFF.

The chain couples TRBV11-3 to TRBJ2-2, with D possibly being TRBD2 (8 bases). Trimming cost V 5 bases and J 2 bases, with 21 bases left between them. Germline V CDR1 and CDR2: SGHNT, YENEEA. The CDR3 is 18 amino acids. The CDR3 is CASSDRTGRGGNTGELFF. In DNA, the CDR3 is TGTGCCAGCAGCGACCGGACAGGACGGGGGGGCAACACCGGGGAGCTGTTTTTT.

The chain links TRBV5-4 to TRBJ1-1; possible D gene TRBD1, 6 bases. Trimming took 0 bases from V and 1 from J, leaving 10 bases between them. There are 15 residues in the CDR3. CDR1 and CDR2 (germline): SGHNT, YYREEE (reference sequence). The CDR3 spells CASSLGSQGNTEAFF. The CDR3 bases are TGTGCCAGCAGCTTGGGATCACAGGGGAACACTGAAGCTTTCTTT.

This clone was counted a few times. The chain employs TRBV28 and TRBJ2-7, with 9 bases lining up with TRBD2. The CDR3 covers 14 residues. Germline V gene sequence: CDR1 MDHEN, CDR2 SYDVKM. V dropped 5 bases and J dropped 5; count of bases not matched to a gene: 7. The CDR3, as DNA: TGTGCCAGCAGTGTAGCGGGAGTGTTAAACGAGCAGTACTTC. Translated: CASSVAGVLNEQYF.

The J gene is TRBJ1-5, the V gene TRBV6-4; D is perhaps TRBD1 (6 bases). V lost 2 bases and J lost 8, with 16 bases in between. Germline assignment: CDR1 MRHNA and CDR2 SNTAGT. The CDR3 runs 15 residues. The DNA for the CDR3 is TGTGCCAGCAGTGACCCGATCTACAGGGTTAAGCCCCAGCATTTT. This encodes CASSDPIYRVKPQHF.

The CDR3 region is CASRQAGEAKNIQYF. The CDR3 DNA reads TGTGCCAGCAGGCAAGCGGGAGAAGCCAAAAACATTCAGTACTTC. The chain links TRBV7-2 to TRBJ2-4; 8 bases align to TRBD2. This CDR3 comprises 15 residues. V gave up 6 bases and J gave up 0 bases; unmatched junction bases: 4. The V gene's germline CDR1 is SGHTA and CDR2 FQGNSA.

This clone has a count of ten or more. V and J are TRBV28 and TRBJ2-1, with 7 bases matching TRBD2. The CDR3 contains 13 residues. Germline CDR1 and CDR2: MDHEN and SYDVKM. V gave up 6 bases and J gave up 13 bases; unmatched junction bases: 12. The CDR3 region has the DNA TGTGCCAGCAGCCGCGGAGGGAGCGGGAAACAGTTCTTC. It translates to CASSRGGSGKQFF.

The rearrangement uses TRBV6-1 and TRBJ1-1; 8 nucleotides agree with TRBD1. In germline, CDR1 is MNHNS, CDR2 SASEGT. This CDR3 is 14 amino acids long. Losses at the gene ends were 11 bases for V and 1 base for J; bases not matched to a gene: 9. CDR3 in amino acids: CAGRQGMGNTEAFF. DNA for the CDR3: TGTGCCGGACGACAGGGGATGGGGAACACTGAAGCTTTCTTT.

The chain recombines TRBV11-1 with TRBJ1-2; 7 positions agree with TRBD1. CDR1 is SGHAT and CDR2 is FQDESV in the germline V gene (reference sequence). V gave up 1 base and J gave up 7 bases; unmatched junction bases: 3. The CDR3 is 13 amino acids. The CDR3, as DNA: TGTGCCAGCAGCTTAGGACAGGGCGGTGGCTACACCTTC. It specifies CASSLGQGGGYTF.

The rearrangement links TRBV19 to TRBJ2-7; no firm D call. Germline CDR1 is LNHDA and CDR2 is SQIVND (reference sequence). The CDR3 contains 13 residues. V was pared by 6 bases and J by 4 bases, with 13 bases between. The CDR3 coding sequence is TGTGCCAGTAGGACATCGACTGAGTACGAGCAGTACTTC. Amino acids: CASRTSTEYEQYF.

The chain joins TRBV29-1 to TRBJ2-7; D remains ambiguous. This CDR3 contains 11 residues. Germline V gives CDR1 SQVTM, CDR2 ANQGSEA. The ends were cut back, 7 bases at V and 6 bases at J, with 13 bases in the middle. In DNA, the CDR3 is TGCAGCGCCCTTGAGGCCTTCGAGCAGTACTTC. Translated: CSALEAFEQYF.

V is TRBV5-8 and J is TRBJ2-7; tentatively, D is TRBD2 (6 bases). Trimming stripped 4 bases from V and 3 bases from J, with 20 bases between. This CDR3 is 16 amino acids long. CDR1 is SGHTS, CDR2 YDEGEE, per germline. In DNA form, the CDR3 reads TGTGCCAGCAGCCCTTACGGGGGTCTTTCGGGCTACGAGCAGTACTTC. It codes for CASSPYGGLSGYEQYF.

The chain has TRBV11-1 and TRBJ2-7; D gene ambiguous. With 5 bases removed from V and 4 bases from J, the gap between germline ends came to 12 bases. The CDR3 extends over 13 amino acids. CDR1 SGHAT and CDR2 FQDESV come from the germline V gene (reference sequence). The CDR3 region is CASSQAKRYEQYF. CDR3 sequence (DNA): TGTGCCAGCAGCCAGGCCAAAAGGTACGAGCAGTACTTC.

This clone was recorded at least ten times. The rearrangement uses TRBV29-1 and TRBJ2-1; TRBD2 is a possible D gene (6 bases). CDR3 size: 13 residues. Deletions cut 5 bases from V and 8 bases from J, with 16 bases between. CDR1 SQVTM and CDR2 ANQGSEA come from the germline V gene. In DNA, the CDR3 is TGCAGCGTTCTCCGGGACTCCGGGGATGAGCAGTTCTTC. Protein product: CSVLRDSGDEQFF.

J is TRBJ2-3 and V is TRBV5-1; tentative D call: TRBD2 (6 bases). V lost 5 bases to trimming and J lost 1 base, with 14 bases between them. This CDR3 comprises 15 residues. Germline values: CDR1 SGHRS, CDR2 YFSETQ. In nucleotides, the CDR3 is TGCGCCAGCAGTCCCCACTCTAGCGGCACAGATACGCAGTATTTT. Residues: CASSPHSSGTDTQYF.

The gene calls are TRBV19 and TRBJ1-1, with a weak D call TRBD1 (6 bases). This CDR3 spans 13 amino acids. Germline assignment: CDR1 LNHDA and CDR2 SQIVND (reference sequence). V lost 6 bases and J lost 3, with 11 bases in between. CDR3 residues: CASRSDSDTEAFF. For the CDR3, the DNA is TGTGCCAGTAGATCGGACAGTGACACTGAAGCTTTCTTT. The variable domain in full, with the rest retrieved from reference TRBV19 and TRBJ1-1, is DGGITQSPKYLFRKEGQNVTLSCEQNLNHDAMYWYRQDPGQGLRLIYYSQIVNDFQKGDIAEGYSVSREKKESFPLTVTSAQKNPTAFYLCASRSDSDTEAFFGQGTRLTVV.

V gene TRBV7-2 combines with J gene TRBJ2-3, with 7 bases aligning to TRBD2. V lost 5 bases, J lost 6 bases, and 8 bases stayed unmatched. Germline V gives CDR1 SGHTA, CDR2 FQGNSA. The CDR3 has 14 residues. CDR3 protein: CASSRSGPGDTQYF. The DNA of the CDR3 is TGTGCCAGCAGCCGTAGCGGGCCGGGGGATACGCAGTATTTT.

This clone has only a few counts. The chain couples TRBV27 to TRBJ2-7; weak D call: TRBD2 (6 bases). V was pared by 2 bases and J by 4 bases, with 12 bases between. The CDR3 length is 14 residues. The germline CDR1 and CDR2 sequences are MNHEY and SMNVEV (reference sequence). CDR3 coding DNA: TGTGCCAGCAGTTTAGGGCCCGGAGGGTACGAGCAGTACTTC. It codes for CASSLGPGGYEQYF.